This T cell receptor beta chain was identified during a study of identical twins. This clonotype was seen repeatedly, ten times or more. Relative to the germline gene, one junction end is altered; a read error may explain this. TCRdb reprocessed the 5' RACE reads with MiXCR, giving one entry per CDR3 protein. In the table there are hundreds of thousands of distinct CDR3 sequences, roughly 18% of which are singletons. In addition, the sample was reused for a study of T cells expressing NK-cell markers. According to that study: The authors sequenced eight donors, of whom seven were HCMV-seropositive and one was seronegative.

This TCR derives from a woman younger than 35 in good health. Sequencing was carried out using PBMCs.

The CDR3: CASRRQGDTGELFF. The CDR3 coding sequence is TGCGCCAGCAGGAGACAGGGGGACACCGGGGAGCTGTTTTTT. V gene TRBV12-3 or TRBV12-4 combines with J gene TRBJ2-2; 9 positions agree with TRBD1. The CDR3 is made up of 14 amino acids.